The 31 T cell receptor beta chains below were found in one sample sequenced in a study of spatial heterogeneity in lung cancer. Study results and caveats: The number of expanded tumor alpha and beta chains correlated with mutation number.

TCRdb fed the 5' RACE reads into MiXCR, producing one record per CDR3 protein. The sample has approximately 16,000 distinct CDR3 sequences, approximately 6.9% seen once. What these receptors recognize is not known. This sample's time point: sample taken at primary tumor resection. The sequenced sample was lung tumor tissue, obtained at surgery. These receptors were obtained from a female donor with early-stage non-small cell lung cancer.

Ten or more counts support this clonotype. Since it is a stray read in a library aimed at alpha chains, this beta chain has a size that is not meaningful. CDR3 region: CSAQLARDTQYF. DNA of the CDR3: TGCAGTGCGCAGTTAGCAAGAGATACGCAGTATTTT. The chain joins TRBV20-1 to TRBJ2-3; D remains unclear. This CDR3 has 12 residues. The V end lost 6 bases, the J end lost 5 bases, and 12 bases lay between the germline ends. Germline CDR1 reads DFQATT; CDR2 reads SNEGSKA (reference sequence).

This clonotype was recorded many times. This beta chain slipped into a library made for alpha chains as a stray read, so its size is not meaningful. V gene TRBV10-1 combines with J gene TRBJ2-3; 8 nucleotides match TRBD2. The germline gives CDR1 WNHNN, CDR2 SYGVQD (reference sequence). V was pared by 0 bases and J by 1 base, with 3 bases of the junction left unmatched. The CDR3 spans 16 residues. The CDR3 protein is CASSESFSGGTDTQYF. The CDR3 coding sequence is TGCGCCAGCAGTGAGTCGTTTAGCGGGGGCACAGATACGCAGTATTTT.

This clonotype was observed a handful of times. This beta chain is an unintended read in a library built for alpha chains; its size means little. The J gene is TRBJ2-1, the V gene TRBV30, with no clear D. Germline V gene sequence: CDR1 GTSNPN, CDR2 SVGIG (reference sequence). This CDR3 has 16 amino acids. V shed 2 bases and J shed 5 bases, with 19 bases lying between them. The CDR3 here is CAWSPNKGVADNEQFF. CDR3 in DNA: TGTGCCTGGAGTCCAAATAAGGGTGTGGCGGACAATGAGCAGTTCTTC.

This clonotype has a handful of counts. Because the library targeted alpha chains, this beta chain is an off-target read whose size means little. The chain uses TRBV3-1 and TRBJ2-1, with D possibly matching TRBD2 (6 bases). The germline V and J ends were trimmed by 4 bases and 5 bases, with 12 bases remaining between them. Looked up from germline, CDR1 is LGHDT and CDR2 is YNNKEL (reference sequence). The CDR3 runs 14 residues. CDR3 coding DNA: TGTGCCAGCAGCCCTCGGGACTTCGACAATGAGCAGTTCTTC. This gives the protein CASSPRDFDNEQFF.

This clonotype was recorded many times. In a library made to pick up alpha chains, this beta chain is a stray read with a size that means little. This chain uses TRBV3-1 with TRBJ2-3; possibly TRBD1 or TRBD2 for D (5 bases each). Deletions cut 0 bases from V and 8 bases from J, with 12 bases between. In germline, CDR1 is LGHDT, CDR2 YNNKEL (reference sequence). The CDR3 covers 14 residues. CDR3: CASSQDSGPGTQYF. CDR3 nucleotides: TGTGCCAGCAGCCAAGACTCGGGGCCTGGTACGCAGTATTTT.

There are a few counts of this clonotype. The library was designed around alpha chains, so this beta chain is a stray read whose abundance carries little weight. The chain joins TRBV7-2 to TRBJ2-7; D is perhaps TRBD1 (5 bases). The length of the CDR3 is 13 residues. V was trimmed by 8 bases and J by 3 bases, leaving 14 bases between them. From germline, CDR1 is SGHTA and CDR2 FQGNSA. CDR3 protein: CASAVGQGYEQYF. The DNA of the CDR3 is TGTGCCAGCGCCGTAGGGCAGGGCTACGAGCAGTACTTC.

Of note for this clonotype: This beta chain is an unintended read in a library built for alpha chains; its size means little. DNA of the CDR3: TGTGCCAGCAGCCGAGGAGGGGAAGAGACCCAGTACTTC. Amino acid sequence: CASSRGGEETQYF. The chain links TRBV7-2 to TRBJ2-5; D might be TRBD2 (6 bases). The germline gives CDR1 SGHTA, CDR2 FQGNSA. The CDR3 is 13 residues long. V was clipped by 5 bases and J by 3 bases, with 10 bases between them.

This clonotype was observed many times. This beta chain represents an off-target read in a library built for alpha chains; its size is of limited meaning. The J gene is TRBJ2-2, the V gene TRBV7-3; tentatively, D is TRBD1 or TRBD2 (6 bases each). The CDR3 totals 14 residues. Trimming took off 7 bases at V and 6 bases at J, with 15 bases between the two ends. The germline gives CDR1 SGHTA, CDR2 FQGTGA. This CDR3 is CASMLGGPSGELFF. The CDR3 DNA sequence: TGTGCCAGCATGCTTGGGGGGCCTTCCGGGGAGCTGTTTTTT. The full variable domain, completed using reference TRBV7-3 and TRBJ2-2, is GAGVSQTPSNKVTEKGKYVELRCDPISGHTALYWYRQSLGQGPEFLIYFQGTGAADDSGLPNDRFFAVRPEGSVSTLKIQRTERGDSAVYLCASMLGGPSGELFFGEGSRLTVL.

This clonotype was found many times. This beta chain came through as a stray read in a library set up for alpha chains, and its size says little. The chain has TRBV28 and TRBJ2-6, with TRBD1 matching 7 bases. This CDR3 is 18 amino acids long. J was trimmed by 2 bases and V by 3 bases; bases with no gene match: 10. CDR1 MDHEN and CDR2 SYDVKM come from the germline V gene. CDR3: CASSFRSPDRAGANVLTF. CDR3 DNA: TGTGCCAGCAGTTTCCGATCCCCTGACAGGGCTGGGGCCAACGTCCTGACTTTC.

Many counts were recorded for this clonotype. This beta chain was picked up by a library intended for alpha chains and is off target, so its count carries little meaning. The CDR3 protein is CSVAGTGGTGELFF. The CDR3 coding sequence is TGCAGCGTAGCCGGGACAGGGGGCACCGGGGAGCTGTTTTTT. This chain connects TRBV29-1 to TRBJ2-2, with 11 bases that match TRBD1. V shed 6 bases and J 4 bases; nucleotides not matched to a gene: 4. This CDR3 is built from 14 residues. The germline V gene encodes CDR1 SQVTM and CDR2 ANQGSEA.

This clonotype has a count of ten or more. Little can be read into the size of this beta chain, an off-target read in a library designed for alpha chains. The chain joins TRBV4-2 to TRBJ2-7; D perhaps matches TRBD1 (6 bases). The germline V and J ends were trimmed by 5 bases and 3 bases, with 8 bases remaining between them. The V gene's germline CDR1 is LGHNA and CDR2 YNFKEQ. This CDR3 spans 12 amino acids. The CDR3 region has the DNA TGTGCCAGCAGCGGGGACATCTACGAGCAGTACTTC. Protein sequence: CASSGDIYEQYF.

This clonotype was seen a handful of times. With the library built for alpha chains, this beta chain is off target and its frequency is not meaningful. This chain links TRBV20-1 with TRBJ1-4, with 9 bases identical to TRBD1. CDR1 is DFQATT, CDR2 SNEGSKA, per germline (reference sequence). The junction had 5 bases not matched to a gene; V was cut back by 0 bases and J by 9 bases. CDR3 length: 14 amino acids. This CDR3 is CSARETGGGKKLFF. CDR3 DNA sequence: TGCAGTGCTAGAGAAACAGGGGGCGGGAAAAAACTGTTTTTT.

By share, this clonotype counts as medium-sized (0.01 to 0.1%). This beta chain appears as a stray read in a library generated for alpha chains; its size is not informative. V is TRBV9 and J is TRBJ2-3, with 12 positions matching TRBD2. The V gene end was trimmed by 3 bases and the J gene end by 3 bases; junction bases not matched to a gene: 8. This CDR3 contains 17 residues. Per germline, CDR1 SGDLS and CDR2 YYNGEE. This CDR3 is CASSAGLAGSTTDTQYF. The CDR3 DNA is TGTGCCAGCAGCGCCGGACTAGCGGGGTCGACGACAGATACGCAGTATTTT.

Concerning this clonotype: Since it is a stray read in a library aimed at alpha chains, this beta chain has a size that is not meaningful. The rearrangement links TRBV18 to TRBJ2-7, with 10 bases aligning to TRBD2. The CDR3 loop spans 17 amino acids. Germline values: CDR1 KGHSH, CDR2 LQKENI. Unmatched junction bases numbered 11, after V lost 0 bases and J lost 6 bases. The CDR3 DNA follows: TGTGCCAGCTCACCACCGGCTAGCGGGGGCCTTTCGAGCGAGCAGTACTTC. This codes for CASSPPASGGLSSEQYF.

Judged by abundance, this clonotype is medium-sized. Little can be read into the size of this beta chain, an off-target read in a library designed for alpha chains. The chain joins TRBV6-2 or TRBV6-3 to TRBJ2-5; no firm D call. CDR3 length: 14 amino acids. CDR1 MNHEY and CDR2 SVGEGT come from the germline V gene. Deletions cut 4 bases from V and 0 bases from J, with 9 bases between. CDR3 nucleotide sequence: TGTGCCAGCAGTTGGCAGGCGAACCAAGAGACCCAGTACTTC. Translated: CASSWQANQETQYF.

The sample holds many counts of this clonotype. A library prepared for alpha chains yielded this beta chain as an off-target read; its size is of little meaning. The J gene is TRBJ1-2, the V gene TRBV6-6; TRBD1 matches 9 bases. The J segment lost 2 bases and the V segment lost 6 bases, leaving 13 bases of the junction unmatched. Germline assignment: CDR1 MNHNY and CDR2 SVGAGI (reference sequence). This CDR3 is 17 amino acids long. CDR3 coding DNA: TGTGCCAGCAGGGGCCCAGTCCCGGGACAGGGAAACTATGGCTACACCTTC. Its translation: CASRGPVPGQGNYGYTF.

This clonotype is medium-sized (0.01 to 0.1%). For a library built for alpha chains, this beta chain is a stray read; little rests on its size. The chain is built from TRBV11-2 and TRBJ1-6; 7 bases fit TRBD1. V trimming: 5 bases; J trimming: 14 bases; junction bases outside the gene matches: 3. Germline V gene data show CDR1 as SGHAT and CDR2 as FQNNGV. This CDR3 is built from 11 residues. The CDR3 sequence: CASSHRGTLHF. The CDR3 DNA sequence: TGTGCCAGCAGCCACAGGGGTACCCTCCACTTT. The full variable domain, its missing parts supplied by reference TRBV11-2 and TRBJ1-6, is EAGVAQSPRYKIIEKRQSVAFWCNPISGHATLYWYQQILGQGPKLLIQFQNNGVVDDSQLPKDRFSAERLKGVDSTLKIQPAKLEDSAVYLCASSHRGTLHFGNGTRLTVT.

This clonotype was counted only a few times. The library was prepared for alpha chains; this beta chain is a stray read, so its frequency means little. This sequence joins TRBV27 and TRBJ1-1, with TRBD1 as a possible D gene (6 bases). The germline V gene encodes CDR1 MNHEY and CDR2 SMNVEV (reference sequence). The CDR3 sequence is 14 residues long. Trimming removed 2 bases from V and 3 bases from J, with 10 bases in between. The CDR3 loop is CASSLQQGYTEAFF. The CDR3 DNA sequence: TGTGCCAGCAGTTTACAACAGGGATACACTGAAGCTTTCTTT.

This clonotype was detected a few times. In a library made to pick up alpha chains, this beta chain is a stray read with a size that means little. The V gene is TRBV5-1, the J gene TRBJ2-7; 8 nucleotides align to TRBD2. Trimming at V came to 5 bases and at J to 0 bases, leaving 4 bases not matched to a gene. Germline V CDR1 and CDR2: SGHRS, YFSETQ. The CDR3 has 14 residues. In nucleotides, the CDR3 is TGCGCCAGCAGGCCCGGGACTAGCTCCTACGAGCAGTACTTC. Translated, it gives CASRPGTSSYEQYF.

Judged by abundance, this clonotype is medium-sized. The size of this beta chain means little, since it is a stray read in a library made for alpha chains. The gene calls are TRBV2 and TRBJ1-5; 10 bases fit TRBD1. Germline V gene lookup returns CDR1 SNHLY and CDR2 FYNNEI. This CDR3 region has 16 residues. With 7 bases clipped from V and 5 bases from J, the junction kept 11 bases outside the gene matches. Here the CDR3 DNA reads TGTGCCAGCAACTCCAGGACAGGGGGGAGTTATCAGCCCCAGCATTTT. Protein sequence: CASNSRTGGSYQPQHF.

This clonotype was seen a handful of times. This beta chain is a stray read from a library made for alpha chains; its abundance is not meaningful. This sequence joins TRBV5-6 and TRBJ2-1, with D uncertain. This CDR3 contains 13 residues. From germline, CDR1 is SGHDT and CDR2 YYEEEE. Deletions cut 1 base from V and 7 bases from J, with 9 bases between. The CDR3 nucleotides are TGTGCCAGCAGCTTGATTCAGGCAAATGAGCAGTTCTTC. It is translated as CASSLIQANEQFF.

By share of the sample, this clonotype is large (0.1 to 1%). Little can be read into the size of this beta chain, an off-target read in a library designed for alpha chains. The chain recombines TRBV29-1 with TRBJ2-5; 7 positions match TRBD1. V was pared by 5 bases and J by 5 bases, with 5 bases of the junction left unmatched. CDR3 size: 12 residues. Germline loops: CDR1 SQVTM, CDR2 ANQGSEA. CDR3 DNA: TGCAGCGTTTTGACAGGGATGGAGACCCAGTACTTC. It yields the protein CSVLTGMETQYF.

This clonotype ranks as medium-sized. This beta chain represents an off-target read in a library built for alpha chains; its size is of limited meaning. CDR3 nucleotides: TGCAGCGTCCGACAGGGCTTTAGCGAGCAGTACTTC. It codes for CSVRQGFSEQYF. This rearrangement joins TRBV29-1 to TRBJ2-7, with 7 bases that match TRBD1. V was pared by 6 bases and J by 6 bases, with 8 bases of the junction left unmatched. From germline, CDR1 is SQVTM and CDR2 ANQGSEA. This CDR3 contains 12 residues.

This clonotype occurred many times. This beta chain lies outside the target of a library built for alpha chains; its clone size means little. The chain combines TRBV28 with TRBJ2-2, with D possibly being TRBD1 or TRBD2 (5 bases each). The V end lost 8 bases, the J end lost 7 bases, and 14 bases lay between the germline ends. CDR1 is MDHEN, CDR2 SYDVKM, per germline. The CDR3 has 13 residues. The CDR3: CASGAGAGGELFF. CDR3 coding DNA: TGTGCCAGCGGGGCCGGGGCTGGCGGGGAGCTGTTTTTT.

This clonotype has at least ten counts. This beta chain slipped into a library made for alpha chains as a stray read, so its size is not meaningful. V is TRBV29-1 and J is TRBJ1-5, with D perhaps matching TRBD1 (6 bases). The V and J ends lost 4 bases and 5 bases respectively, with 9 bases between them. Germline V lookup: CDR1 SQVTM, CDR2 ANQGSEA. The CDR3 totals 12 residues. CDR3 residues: CSVGGADQPQHF. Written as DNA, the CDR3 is TGCAGCGTTGGGGGGGCCGATCAGCCCCAGCATTTT.

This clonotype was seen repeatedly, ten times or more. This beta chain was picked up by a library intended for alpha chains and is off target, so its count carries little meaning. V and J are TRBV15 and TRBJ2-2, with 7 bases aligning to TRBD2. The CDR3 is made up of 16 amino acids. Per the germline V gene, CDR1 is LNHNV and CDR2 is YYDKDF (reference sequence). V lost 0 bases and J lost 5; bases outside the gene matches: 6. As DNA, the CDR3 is TGTGCCACCAGCAGAGATCCGGGGGGAAGAACCGGGGAGCTGTTTTTT. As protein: CATSRDPGGRTGELFF.

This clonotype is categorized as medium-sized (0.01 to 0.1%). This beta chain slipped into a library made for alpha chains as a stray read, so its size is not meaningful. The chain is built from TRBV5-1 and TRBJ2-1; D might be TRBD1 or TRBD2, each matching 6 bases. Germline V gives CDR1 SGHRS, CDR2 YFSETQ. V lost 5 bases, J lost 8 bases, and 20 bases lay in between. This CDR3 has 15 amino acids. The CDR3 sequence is CASSGGRGTGDEQFF. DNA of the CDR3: TGCGCCAGCAGTGGGGGCCGGGGGACCGGCGATGAGCAGTTCTTC.

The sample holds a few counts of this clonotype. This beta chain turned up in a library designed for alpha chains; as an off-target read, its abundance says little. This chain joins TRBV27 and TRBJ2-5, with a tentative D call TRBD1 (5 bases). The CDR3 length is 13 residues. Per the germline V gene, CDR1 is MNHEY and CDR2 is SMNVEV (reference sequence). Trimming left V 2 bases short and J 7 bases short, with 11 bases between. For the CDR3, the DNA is TGTGCCAGCAGTTTAACAGGACCGTCGACCCAGTACTTC. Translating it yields CASSLTGPSTQYF.

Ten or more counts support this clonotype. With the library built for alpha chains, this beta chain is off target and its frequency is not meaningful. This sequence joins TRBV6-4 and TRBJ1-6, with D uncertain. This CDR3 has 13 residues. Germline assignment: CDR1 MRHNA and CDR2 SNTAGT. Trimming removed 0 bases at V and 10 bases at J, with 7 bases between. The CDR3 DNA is TGTGCCAGCAGTGACTCGAAATCCTCACCCCTCCACTTT. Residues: CASSDSKSSPLHF.

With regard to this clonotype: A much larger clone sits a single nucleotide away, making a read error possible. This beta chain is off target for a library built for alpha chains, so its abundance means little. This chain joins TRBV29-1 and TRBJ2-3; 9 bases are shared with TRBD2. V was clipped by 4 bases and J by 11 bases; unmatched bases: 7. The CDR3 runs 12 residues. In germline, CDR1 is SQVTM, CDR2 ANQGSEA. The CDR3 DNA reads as TGCAGCGTTGTTAGCGGGGGAAATATGCAGTATTTT. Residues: CSVVSGGNMQYF.

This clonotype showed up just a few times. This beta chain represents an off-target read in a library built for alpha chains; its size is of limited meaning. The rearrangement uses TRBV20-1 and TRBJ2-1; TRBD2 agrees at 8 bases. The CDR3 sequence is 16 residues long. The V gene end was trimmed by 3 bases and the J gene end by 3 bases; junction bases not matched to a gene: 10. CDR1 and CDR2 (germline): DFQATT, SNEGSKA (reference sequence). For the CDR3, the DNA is TGCAGTGCTAGCGACCTCTCAGCGGGGGACTACAATGAGCAGTTCTTC. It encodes CSASDLSAGDYNEQFF.